The text below deals with one TCR beta chain. Its antigen is as yet unknown. Trimming took off 4 bases at V and 1 base at J, with 10 bases between the two ends. CDR3 length equals 15 residues. Looked up from germline, CDR1 is MNHEY and CDR2 is SMNVEV (reference sequence). PCR was performed a second time for about 7 to 11 cycles using a sample-barcoded 5' primer and a J-beta primer mix. TCRdb reprocessed the 5' RACE reads via MiXCR and lists one record per CDR3 protein. This table holds about a million distinct CDR3 sequences, roughly 51% found once. This specimen comes from a study of blood T cells in healthy people across ages. Study-level findings and limits: Shifts in expanded clonotypes may have been confounded by donor CMV status, which was unknown. Age showed a roughly linear inverse relationship with TCR beta diversity per million T cells.

The sample providers were healthy Caucasian people from Russia, aged roughly 6 to 95. The gene calls are TRBV27 and TRBJ2-2; tentatively, D is TRBD1 (5 bases). The sample consisted of blood. This sequence originates from a woman aged 55-75 years in good health. CDR3 bases: TGTGCCAGCAGTTGGGGAACAGGGAACACCGGGGAGCTGTTTTTT. It yields the protein CASSWGTGNTGELFF.